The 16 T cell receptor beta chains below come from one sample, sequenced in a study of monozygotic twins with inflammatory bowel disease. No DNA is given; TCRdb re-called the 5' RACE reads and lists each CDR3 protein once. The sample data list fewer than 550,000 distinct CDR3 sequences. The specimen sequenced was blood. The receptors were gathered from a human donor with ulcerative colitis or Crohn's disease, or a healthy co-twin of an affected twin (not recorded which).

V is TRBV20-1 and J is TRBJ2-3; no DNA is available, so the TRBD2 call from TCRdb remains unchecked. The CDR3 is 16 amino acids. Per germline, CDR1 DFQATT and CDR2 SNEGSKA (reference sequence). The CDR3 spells CSAPPYASGRTDTQYF.

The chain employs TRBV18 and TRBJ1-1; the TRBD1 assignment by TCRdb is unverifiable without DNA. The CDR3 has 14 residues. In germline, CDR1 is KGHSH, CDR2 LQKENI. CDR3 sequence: CASSPGASGTEAFF.

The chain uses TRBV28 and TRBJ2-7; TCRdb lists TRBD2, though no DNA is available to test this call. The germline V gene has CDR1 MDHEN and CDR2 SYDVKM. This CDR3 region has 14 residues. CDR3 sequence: CASSLAGGGYEQYF.

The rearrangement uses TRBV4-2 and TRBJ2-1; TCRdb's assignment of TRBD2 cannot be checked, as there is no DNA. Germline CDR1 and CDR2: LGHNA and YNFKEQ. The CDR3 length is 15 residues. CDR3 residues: CASSHGREILDEQFF.

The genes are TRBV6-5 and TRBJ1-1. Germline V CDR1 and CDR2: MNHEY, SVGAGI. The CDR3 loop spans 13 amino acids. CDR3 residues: CASRTRLNTEAFF.

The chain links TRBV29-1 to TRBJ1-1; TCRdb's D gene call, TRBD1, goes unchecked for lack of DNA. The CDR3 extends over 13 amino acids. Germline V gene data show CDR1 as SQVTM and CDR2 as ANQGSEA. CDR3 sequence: CSGLRAEIPEAFF.

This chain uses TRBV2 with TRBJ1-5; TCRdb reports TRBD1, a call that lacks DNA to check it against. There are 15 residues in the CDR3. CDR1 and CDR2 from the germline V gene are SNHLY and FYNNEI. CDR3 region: CASSDSDRDNQPQHF.

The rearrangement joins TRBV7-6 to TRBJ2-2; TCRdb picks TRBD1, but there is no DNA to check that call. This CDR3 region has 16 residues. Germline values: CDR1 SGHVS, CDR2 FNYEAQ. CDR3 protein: CASSFYGAANTGELFF. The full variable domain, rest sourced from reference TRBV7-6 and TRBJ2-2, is GAGVSQSPRYKVTKRGQDVALRCDPISGHVSLYWYRQALGQGPEFLTYFNYEAQQDKSGLPNDRFSAERPEGSISTLTIQRTEQRDSAMYRCASSFYGAANTGELFFGEGSRLTVL.

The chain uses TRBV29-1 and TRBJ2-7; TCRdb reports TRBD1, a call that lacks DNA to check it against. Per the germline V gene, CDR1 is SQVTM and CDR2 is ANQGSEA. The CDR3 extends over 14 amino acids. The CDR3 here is CSAAGDFGGSEQYF.

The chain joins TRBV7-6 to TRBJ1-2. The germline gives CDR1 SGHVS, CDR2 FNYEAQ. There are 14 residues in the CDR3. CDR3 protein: CASSPDKSGYGYTF.

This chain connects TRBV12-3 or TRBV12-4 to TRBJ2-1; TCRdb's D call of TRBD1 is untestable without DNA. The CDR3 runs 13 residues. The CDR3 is CASILDRYNEQFF.

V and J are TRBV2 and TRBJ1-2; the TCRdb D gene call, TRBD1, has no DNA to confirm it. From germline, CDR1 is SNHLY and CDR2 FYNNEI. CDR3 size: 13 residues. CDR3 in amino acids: CASSERTLYGYTF.

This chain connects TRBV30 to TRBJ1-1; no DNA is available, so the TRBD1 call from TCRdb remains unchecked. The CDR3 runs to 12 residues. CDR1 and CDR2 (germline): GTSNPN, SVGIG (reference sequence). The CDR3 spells CARETGGTEAFF.

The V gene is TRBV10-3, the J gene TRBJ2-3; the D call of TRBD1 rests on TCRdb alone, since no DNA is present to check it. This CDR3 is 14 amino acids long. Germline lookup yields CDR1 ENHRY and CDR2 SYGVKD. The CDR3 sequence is CAVSTDRETDTQYF.

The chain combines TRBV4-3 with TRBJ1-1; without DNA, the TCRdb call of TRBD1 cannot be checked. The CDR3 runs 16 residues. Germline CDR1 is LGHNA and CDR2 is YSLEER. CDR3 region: CASSLQVGAENTEAFF.

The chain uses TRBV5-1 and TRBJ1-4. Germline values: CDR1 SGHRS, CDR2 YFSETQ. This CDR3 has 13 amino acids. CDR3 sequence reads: CASSATLNEKLFF.